The T cell receptor beta chain described here comes from a study of T-cell reconstitution after alpha-beta-depleted transplantation in children. Trimming took 6 bases from V and 5 from J; bases not matched to a gene: 13. CDR3 size: 16 residues. Germline V lookup: CDR1 MNHEY, CDR2 SMNVEV (reference sequence). Study conclusions and caveats: At the one-year point after transplant, T-cell counts and TCRbeta diversity were found to come mostly from T cells that had been newly produced. Alpha-beta T cells about two months after transplant reportedly derived from several hundred expanded graft clones. Day-60 TCRbeta diversity that was high in some patients was derived from surviving recipient T cells and thymic progenitors.

The library targeted TCRbeta and was prepared with unique molecular identifiers. TCRdb passed the PCR reads through MiXCR, listing each CDR3 protein once. This table has some 200,000 distinct CDR3 sequences, roughly 8.3% appearing once. This clonotype was recorded at least ten times. Its target is not known. The origin of this receptor is a male patient under 10 years old who had a stem cell transplant for acute myeloid leukemia, so the T cells may come from the graft donor. The material sequenced was PBMCs, mostly from graft donor cells, taken 360 days after TCRalphabeta/CD19-depleted stem cell transplant. V and J are TRBV27 and TRBJ1-1; 9 bases match TRBD1. CDR3 DNA sequence: TGTGCCAGCAGCCCGGGACAGGGTCTGGGAAGTACTGAAGCTTTCTTT. Translation: CASSPGQGLGSTEAFF.